This is a list of T cell receptor beta chains from one sample in a study of blood T cell repertoires in COVID-19. The table came from immunoSEQ multiplex PCR; TCRdb's copy has only in-frame clones and leaves some out. The table shows roughly 280,000 clones, with about 87% occurring only once. The sample comprised PBMCs or T cells enriched from blood (not recorded which). Receptor source: a woman aged 50 to 65 who had recovered from COVID-19. CDR3s include the opening cysteine and the closing phenylalanine or tryptophan. Each record gives: J gene, clone size, D gene, V gene, CDR3 protein, CDR3 DNA. D genes are given only for firm matches. Clone size is shown for a subset of rows, as once, few, many or a class of expanded clone.

j_call: TRBJ1-1
clone_size: .
d_call: .
v_call: TRBV2
cdr3_aa: CASTDRQNTEAFF
cdr3_nt: TGTGCCAGCACTGATCGACAGAACACTGAAGCTTTCTTT

j_call: TRBJ2-5
clone_size: .
d_call: .
v_call: TRBV10-3
cdr3_aa: CAKTQTGQETQYF
cdr3_nt: TGTGCCAAGACCCAAACAGGACAAGAGACCCAGTACTTC

j_call: TRBJ2-7
clone_size: .
d_call: .
v_call: TRBV30
cdr3_aa: CAWSVRLGEGNEQYF
cdr3_nt: TGTGCCTGGAGTGTACGTCTCGGGGAAGGAAACGAGCAGTACTTC

j_call: TRBJ2-6
clone_size: once
d_call: .
v_call: TRBV7-3
cdr3_aa: CASSLRQGGANVLTF
cdr3_nt: TGTGCCAGCAGCTTAAGGCAGGGAGGGGCCAACGTCCTGACTTTC

j_call: TRBJ1-4
clone_size: .
d_call: .
v_call: TRBV18
cdr3_aa: CASSPLRQENEKLFF
cdr3_nt: TGTGCCAGCTCACCACTGAGACAGGAGAATGAAAAACTGTTTTTT

j_call: TRBJ1-3
clone_size: .
d_call: TRBD1
v_call: TRBV6-5
cdr3_aa: CASSLDGQGGNTIYF
cdr3_nt: TGTGCCAGCAGCCTGGATGGACAGGGGGGAAACACCATATATTTT

j_call: TRBJ2-5
clone_size: .
d_call: TRBD2
v_call: TRBV7-2
cdr3_aa: CASSQGLAGSQTQYF
cdr3_nt: TGTGCCAGCAGCCAGGGACTAGCGGGATCACAGACCCAGTACTTC

j_call: TRBJ1-6
clone_size: .
d_call: .
v_call: TRBV3-1/TRBV3-2
cdr3_aa: CASSQVNPSDSFSSPLHF
cdr3_nt: TGTGCCAGCAGCCAAGTAAACCCGTCGGACAGCTTTAGTTCACCCCTCCACTTT

j_call: TRBJ2-1
clone_size: .
d_call: TRBD2
v_call: TRBV6-5
cdr3_aa: CASCLAGGDYNEQFF
cdr3_nt: TGTGCCAGCTGCCTAGCGGGAGGGGACTACAATGAGCAGTTCTTC

j_call: TRBJ1-3
clone_size: .
d_call: .
v_call: TRBV4-3
cdr3_aa: CASSQSDSLNTIYF
cdr3_nt: TGCGCCAGCAGCCAAAGTGACAGTCTCAACACCATATATTTT

j_call: TRBJ1-4
clone_size: .
d_call: TRBD1
v_call: TRBV27
cdr3_aa: CASRGTATNEKLFF
cdr3_nt: TGTGCCAGCAGGGGGACAGCGACTAATGAAAAACTGTTTTTT

j_call: TRBJ2-2
clone_size: .
d_call: TRBD2
v_call: TRBV7-3
cdr3_aa: CASSLSAGGTGELFF
cdr3_nt: TGTGCCAGCAGCTTATCAGCGGGAGGTACCGGGGAGCTGTTTTTT

j_call: TRBJ1-6
clone_size: .
d_call: .
v_call: TRBV4-3
cdr3_aa: CASSPYLGGSNSPLHF
cdr3_nt: TGCGCCAGCAGCCCCTATCTCGGGGGGAGTAATTCACCCCTCCACTTT

j_call: TRBJ2-6
clone_size: .
d_call: TRBD1
v_call: TRBV30
cdr3_aa: CANHRGPSGANVLTF
cdr3_nt: TGTGCAAACCACAGGGGGCCCTCTGGGGCCAACGTCCTGACTTTC

j_call: TRBJ2-1
clone_size: .
d_call: TRBD2
v_call: TRBV7-2
cdr3_aa: CASSSSTSGTYNEQFF
cdr3_nt: TGTGCCAGCAGCTCCTCGACTAGCGGAACCTACAATGAGCAGTTCTTC

j_call: TRBJ1-4
clone_size: .
d_call: .
v_call: TRBV5-4
cdr3_aa: CASSRTGTRGTTNEKLFF
cdr3_nt: TGTGCCAGCAGCAGAACCGGGACAAGGGGCACAACTAATGAAAAACTGTTTTTT

j_call: TRBJ1-1
clone_size: once
d_call: .
v_call: TRBV13
cdr3_aa: CASSLAVENTEAFF
cdr3_nt: TGTGCCAGCAGCTTAGCTGTAGAGAACACTGAAGCTTTCTTT

j_call: TRBJ2-1
clone_size: .
d_call: TRBD1
v_call: TRBV15
cdr3_aa: CATSREGTELYNEQFF
cdr3_nt: TGTGCCACCAGCAGAGAAGGGACAGAACTGTACAATGAGCAGTTCTTC

j_call: TRBJ1-2
clone_size: .
d_call: TRBD1
v_call: TRBV7-9
cdr3_aa: CASSLETGGYGYTF
cdr3_nt: TGTGCCAGCAGCTTAGAGACAGGGGGCTATGGCTACACCTTC

j_call: TRBJ2-4
clone_size: once
d_call: .
v_call: TRBV9
cdr3_aa: CASSVAGKNIQYF
cdr3_nt: TGTGCCAGCAGCGTGGCAGGCAAAAACATTCAGTACTTC

j_call: TRBJ2-3
clone_size: .
d_call: .
v_call: TRBV20-1
cdr3_aa: CSGPGDTQYF
cdr3_nt: TGCAGTGGGCCGGGGGATACGCAGTATTTT

j_call: TRBJ2-2
clone_size: .
d_call: .
v_call: TRBV10-3
cdr3_aa: CAISETANTGELFF
cdr3_nt: TGTGCCATCAGTGAGACAGCGAACACCGGGGAGCTGTTTTTT

j_call: TRBJ1-5
clone_size: .
d_call: TRBD1
v_call: TRBV6-5
cdr3_aa: CAATGTAINQPQHF
cdr3_nt: TGTGCCGCGACCGGGACAGCGATTAATCAGCCCCAGCATTTT

j_call: TRBJ2-1
clone_size: .
d_call: .
v_call: TRBV7-2
cdr3_aa: CASSFERAAPSNEQFF
cdr3_nt: TGTGCCAGCAGCTTTGAGCGCGCCGCCCCCAGCAATGAGCAGTTCTTC

j_call: TRBJ1-2
clone_size: .
d_call: TRBD1
v_call: TRBV5-6
cdr3_aa: CASSLGMGQGFYGYTF
cdr3_nt: TGTGCCAGCAGCTTGGGAATGGGACAGGGGTTTTATGGCTACACCTTC

j_call: TRBJ1-5
clone_size: .
d_call: TRBD1
v_call: TRBV28
cdr3_aa: CASQTGGEQPQHF
cdr3_nt: TGTGCCAGTCAGACAGGGGGAGAGCAGCCCCAGCATTTT

j_call: TRBJ2-1
clone_size: .
d_call: TRBD2
v_call: TRBV6-2/TRBV6-3
cdr3_aa: CASTPGIAGSNEQFF
cdr3_nt: TGTGCCAGCACCCCTGGGATAGCGGGTAGCAATGAGCAGTTCTTC

j_call: TRBJ2-7
clone_size: .
d_call: .
v_call: TRBV4-3
cdr3_aa: CASSQDFQYEQYF
cdr3_nt: TGCGCCAGCAGCCAAGATTTTCAGTACGAGCAGTACTTC

j_call: TRBJ1-1
clone_size: .
d_call: .
v_call: TRBV6-5
cdr3_aa: CASSYSRALMNTEAFF
cdr3_nt: TGTGCCAGCAGTTACTCGAGGGCTCTGATGAACACTGAAGCTTTCTTT

j_call: TRBJ1-5
clone_size: .
d_call: .
v_call: TRBV4-2
cdr3_aa: CASSQEPVNQPQHF
cdr3_nt: TGTGCCAGCAGCCAAGAGCCAGTCAATCAGCCCCAGCATTTT

j_call: TRBJ1-5
clone_size: .
d_call: TRBD1
v_call: TRBV28
cdr3_aa: CASSGGQGRGQPQHF
cdr3_nt: TGTGCCAGCAGTGGGGGACAGGGGAGAGGCCAGCCCCAGCATTTT

j_call: TRBJ1-5
clone_size: .
d_call: TRBD1
v_call: TRBV7-9
cdr3_aa: CASSLGTGGNQPQHF
cdr3_nt: TGTGCCAGCAGCTTGGGGACAGGGGGCAATCAGCCCCAGCATTTT

j_call: TRBJ2-1
clone_size: .
d_call: TRBD2
v_call: TRBV18
cdr3_aa: CASSPRVGTSGYNEQFF
cdr3_nt: TGTGCCAGCTCACCACGAGTCGGGACTAGCGGATACAATGAGCAGTTCTTC

j_call: TRBJ2-7
clone_size: .
d_call: .
v_call: TRBV5-1
cdr3_aa: CASSFSGPTYEQYF
cdr3_nt: TGCGCCAGCAGCTTTAGCGGACCTACCTACGAGCAGTACTTC

j_call: TRBJ1-1
clone_size: .
d_call: .
v_call: TRBV29-1
cdr3_aa: CSVPTGSHTEAFF
cdr3_nt: TGCAGCGTCCCAACAGGGTCCCACACTGAAGCTTTCTTT